A selection of T cell receptor beta chains follows, all from one sample in a study of blood T cells in healthy people across ages. TCRdb re-analysed the 5' RACE reads in MiXCR, keeping a single row per CDR3 protein. The table lists around 870,000 distinct CDR3 sequences, more than 25% of them singletons. Sequenced sample: blood. The source is a woman older than 75 in good health. The CDR3 runs from the conserved cysteine through the conserved F or W. The order of the fields is J gene, V gene, D gene, clone size, CDR3 length, CDR3 DNA, CDR3 protein. D genes are given only for firm matches. Clone size is given for some rows only: seen once, a few or many times, or a class if the clone is expanded.

J: TRBJ1-2; V: TRBV12-3/TRBV12-4; D: .; size: many; length: 13; DNA: TGTGCCAGCAGTTTAGAAGGCAGATATGGCTACACCTTC; CDR3: CASSLEGRYGYTF
J: TRBJ1-1; V: TRBV7-8; D: .; size: once; length: 17; DNA: TGTGCCAGCAGCTTAGTGCTGTCCGGACAGATGAACACTGAAGCTTTCTTT; CDR3: CASSLVLSGQMNTEAFF
J: TRBJ1-2; V: TRBV20-1; D: .; size: many; length: 13; DNA: TGCAGTGCTAGAGTAAGACAGACCTATGGCTACACCTTC; CDR3: CSARVRQTYGYTF
J: TRBJ1-1; V: TRBV7-2; D: TRBD1; size: few; length: 15; DNA: TGTGCCAGCAGCTTCGATGGGACAGTGGACACTGAAGCTTTCTTT; CDR3: CASSFDGTVDTEAFF
J: TRBJ2-7; V: TRBV20-1; D: .; size: many; length: 14; DNA: TGCAGTGCTAGTGACCAGCGGCACTCCTACGAGCAGTACTTC; CDR3: CSASDQRHSYEQYF
J: TRBJ1-2; V: TRBV11-2; D: .; size: .; length: 15; DNA: TGTGCCAGCAGCTTAGACCGACAGAGGTTCTATGGCTACACCTTC; CDR3: CASSLDRQRFYGYTF
J: TRBJ1-4; V: TRBV30; D: .; size: .; length: 14; DNA: TGTGCCTGGAGGGGGGGGGCCTCTAATGAAAAACGGTTTTTT; CDR3: CAWRGGASNEKRFF
J: TRBJ1-5; V: TRBV7-2; D: TRBD1; size: few; length: 15; DNA: TGTGCCAGCAGCCTAGGACAGGTGGGCAATCAGCCCCAGCATTTT; CDR3: CASSLGQVGNQPQHF
J: TRBJ2-1; V: TRBV30; D: TRBD1; size: many; length: 15; DNA: TGTGCCTGGAGTAGGGGGCTGGGGCATTACAATGAGCAGTTCTTC; CDR3: CAWSRGLGHYNEQFF
J: TRBJ1-2; V: TRBV20-1; D: .; size: many; length: 11; DNA: TGCAGTGCTAACTCCGACTATGGCTACACCTTC; CDR3: CSANSDYGYTF
J: TRBJ2-7; V: TRBV7-2; D: TRBD2; size: many; length: 14; DNA: TGTGCCAGCAGCTCGCCGGGACTAGCTTACGAGCAGTACTTC; CDR3: CASSSPGLAYEQYF
J: TRBJ2-4; V: TRBV7-2; D: TRBD2; size: .; length: 16; DNA: TGTGCCAGCAGCTTTAGACTAGCGGGGGGGCAGAATGAGCAGTACTTC; CDR3: CASSFRLAGGQNEQYF
J: TRBJ2-3; V: TRBV10-3; D: .; size: many; length: 11; DNA: TGTGCCACCGGGTTCACAGATACGCAGTATTTT; CDR3: CATGFTDTQYF